The 25 T cell receptor beta chains listed next were all sequenced from one sample in a study of response to subunit inactivated influenza vaccine. TCRdb independently ran MiXCR on the RT-PCR reads; one entry per CDR3 protein. The sample lists roughly 670,000 distinct CDR3 sequences; 14% were seen once. Sequenced here: PBMCs from blood, sampled 14 to 15 days before vaccination. The receptors come from a man in his fifties or sixties who received an inactivated influenza vaccine.

The chain uses TRBV29-1 and TRBJ2-1; 7 bases match TRBD2. The germline V gene encodes CDR1 SQVTM and CDR2 ANQGSEA. This CDR3 is built from 12 residues. After removal of 7 bases from V and 12 bases from J, the junction contained 12 bases not matched to a gene. In DNA, the CDR3 is TGCAGCGCAGGACTAGGGTCCCCTCGGCAGTTCTTC. Protein: CSAGLGSPRQFF.

Only a few counts were recorded for this clonotype. The V call is TRBV28, the J call TRBJ2-7, with D maybe TRBD1 (6 bases). CDR3 size: 14 residues. Per the germline V gene, CDR1 is MDHEN and CDR2 is SYDVKM. V lost 5 bases and J lost 4, with 15 bases in between. CDR3 residues: CASSQTGIRYEQYF. DNA for the CDR3: TGTGCCAGCAGTCAAACAGGGATAAGGTACGAGCAGTACTTC.

This clonotype came up many times. The chain employs TRBV28 and TRBJ2-1; D gene uncertain. V was clipped by 6 bases and J by 2 bases, with 11 bases between them. Germline CDR1 MDHEN, CDR2 SYDVKM. The CDR3 is made up of 14 amino acids. This CDR3 reads CASSHEVPYNEQFF. The DNA for the CDR3 is TGTGCCAGCAGCCACGAGGTACCCTACAATGAGCAGTTCTTC.

This clonotype turned up a few times. V is TRBV20-1 and J is TRBJ2-1; TRBD1 might be the D (6 bases). This CDR3 region has 15 residues. CDR1 and CDR2 (germline): DFQATT, SNEGSKA (reference sequence). V was clipped by 2 bases and J by 5 bases, with 16 bases between them. CDR3: CSARPQGWRNNEQFF. CDR3 DNA sequence: TGCAGTGCTAGACCACAGGGTTGGCGGAACAATGAGCAGTTCTTC.

The rearrangement joins TRBV12-3 or TRBV12-4 to TRBJ1-3, with 7 bases matching TRBD1. CDR3 length equals 14 residues. Unmatched junction bases numbered 10, after V lost 5 bases and J lost 9 bases. CDR3 DNA sequence: TGTGCCAGCAGTCTCCGACAGGGTGGCGGCACCATATATTTT. Translated, it gives CASSLRQGGGTIYF.

This clonotype has only a few counts. The chain uses TRBV2 and TRBJ2-1, with D hard to call. CDR1 and CDR2 from the germline V gene are SNHLY and FYNNEI. V was shortened by 7 bases and J by 0 bases, with 13 bases between the two germline ends. This CDR3 has 15 amino acids. This CDR3 reads CASTSTESSYNEQFF. The CDR3 DNA is TGTGCCAGCACAAGTACGGAGAGCTCCTACAATGAGCAGTTCTTC.

This clonotype was seen more than once but under ten times. This chain joins TRBV18 and TRBJ1-5, with D possibly TRBD1 on 5 matching bases. Trimming removed 3 bases from V and 9 bases from J, with 12 bases in between. Germline V CDR1 and CDR2: KGHSH, LQKENI. The length of the CDR3 is 13 residues. The DNA of the CDR3 is TGTGCCAGCTCACCTTCGGACATCCGGCCCCAGCATTTT. Translation: CASSPSDIRPQHF.

This clonotype was observed a few times. This sequence joins TRBV4-3 and TRBJ1-4; 11 bases fit TRBD1. The ends lost 2 bases at V and 2 bases at J; junction bases unmatched: 4. The CDR3 totals 17 residues. From germline, CDR1 is LGHNA and CDR2 YSLEER. CDR3 region: CASSQRTGGTTNEKLFF. The CDR3 region has the DNA TGCGCCAGCAGCCAACGGACAGGGGGCACCACTAATGAAAAACTGTTTTTT.

Here the CDR3 DNA reads TGCGCCAGCAGCTTGGGGGTTAGCTCACAAGAGACCCAGTACTTC. Translated: CASSLGVSSQETQYF. The chain couples TRBV5-1 to TRBJ2-5; D is unclear. The CDR3 extends over 15 amino acids. V was clipped by 0 bases and J by 2 bases, with 11 bases between them. Germline V lookup: CDR1 SGHRS, CDR2 YFSETQ.

The V gene is TRBV4-2, the J gene TRBJ2-1; possibly TRBD2 for D (7 bases). With 4 bases removed from V and 4 bases from J, the gap between germline ends came to 23 bases. Germline lookup yields CDR1 LGHNA and CDR2 YNFKEQ. The CDR3 sequence is 18 residues long. The CDR3 reads CASSLLAGEGVVYNEQFF. The CDR3 bases are TGTGCCAGCAGCCTCCTAGCCGGGGAGGGGGTCGTTTACAATGAGCAGTTCTTC.

V and J are TRBV11-2 and TRBJ2-7; possible D gene TRBD1, 6 bases. The CDR3 totals 17 residues. The germline CDR1 and CDR2 sequences are SGHAT and FQNNGV. Between the trimmed V and J ends, which lost 2 bases and 0 bases, there was a span of 17 bases. CDR3 nucleotides: TGTGCCAGCAGCTTACGTTCGTTACAGGGCCCCTCCTACGAGCAGTACTTC. Translated, it gives CASSLRSLQGPSYEQYF.

This clonotype has more than one count but fewer than ten. The rearrangement joins TRBV6-5 to TRBJ2-3; no reliable D call. Between the trimmed V and J ends, which lost 5 bases and 0 bases, there was a span of 15 bases. CDR1 MNHEY and CDR2 SVGAGI come from the germline V gene. This CDR3 comprises 16 residues. This chain's CDR3 is CASSNPVGSSTDTQYF. CDR3 DNA: TGTGCCAGCAGTAACCCCGTCGGGTCTAGCACAGATACGCAGTATTTT.

The chain carries TRBV6-5 and TRBJ1-5, with D tentatively TRBD1 (5 bases). The V gene's germline CDR1 is MNHEY and CDR2 SVGAGI. CDR3 length: 16 amino acids. V was clipped by 0 bases and J by 1 base, with 10 bases between them. CDR3: CASSYSSQGSNQPQHF. The CDR3 DNA reads as TGTGCCAGCAGTTACTCCAGTCAGGGAAGCAATCAGCCCCAGCATTTT.

This clonotype was seen a few times. The V and J genes are TRBV5-1 and TRBJ2-3; a possible D gene is TRBD1 (5 bases). V was pared by 3 bases and J by 0 bases, with 11 bases between. Per the germline V gene, CDR1 is SGHRS and CDR2 is YFSETQ. This CDR3 has 15 residues. The CDR3 DNA is TGCGCCAGCAGCTGGCGGACACTTAGCACAGATACGCAGTATTTT. It specifies CASSWRTLSTDTQYF.

The sample holds a few counts of this clonotype. The CDR3 DNA reads as TGCGCCAGCAGCTTGTCGGGACAGGGGTTAGAGACCCAGTACTTC. Protein sequence: CASSLSGQGLETQYF. V gene TRBV5-1 combines with J gene TRBJ2-5; 10 positions agree with TRBD1. Germline V gene data show CDR1 as SGHRS and CDR2 as YFSETQ. The CDR3 loop spans 15 amino acids. With 1 base clipped from V and 4 bases from J, the junction kept 4 bases outside the gene matches.

V usage is TRBV3-1 and J usage is TRBJ2-5, with unresolved D. Germline CDR1 and CDR2: LGHDT and YNNKEL (reference sequence). Trimming pared 4 bases from V and 5 bases from J, leaving 11 bases between. CDR3 length equals 13 residues. Here the CDR3 DNA reads TGTGCCAGCAGCCTACCCTCTATGGAGACCCAGTACTTC. It is translated as CASSLPSMETQYF.

The chain joins TRBV28 to TRBJ1-5; a weak D match, TRBD1 (6 bases). Between the trimmed V and J ends, which lost 6 bases and 1 base, there was a span of 16 bases. Per germline, CDR1 MDHEN and CDR2 SYDVKM. This CDR3 comprises 16 residues. The CDR3 is CASSPSTRGSNQPQHF. In nucleotides, the CDR3 is TGTGCCAGCAGCCCGAGCACGAGGGGGAGCAATCAGCCCCAGCATTTT.

The chain joins TRBV7-9 to TRBJ2-7; D unclear. The ends were cut back, 4 bases at V and 0 bases at J, with 7 bases in the middle. Germline CDR1 and CDR2: SEHNR and FQNEAQ (reference sequence). The CDR3 loop spans 13 amino acids. This chain's CDR3 is CASSSPSSYEQYF. The CDR3 region has the DNA TGTGCCAGCAGCTCCCCGAGCTCCTACGAGCAGTACTTC.

The V and J genes are TRBV6-2 or TRBV6-3 and TRBJ2-7; D perhaps matches TRBD1 (6 bases). Germline assignment: CDR1 MNHEY and CDR2 SVGEGT. This CDR3 has 13 residues. Trimming took off 11 bases at V and 2 bases at J, with 16 bases between the two ends. The CDR3 region has the DNA TGTGCCGCACAGGGCCTGTACACCTACGAGCAGTACTTC. Translating gives CAAQGLYTYEQYF.

This chain connects TRBV20-1 to TRBJ1-3, with D unresolved. The germline V gene has CDR1 DFQATT and CDR2 SNEGSKA (reference sequence). CDR3 length: 13 residues. The ends were cut back, 1 base at V and 3 bases at J, with 7 bases in the middle. CDR3 nucleotides: TGCAGTGCTAGAGGGGTGTTTGGAAACACCATATATTTT. This translates into CSARGVFGNTIYF.

This clonotype has just a few counts. The V call is TRBV12-3 or TRBV12-4, the J call TRBJ2-1; maybe TRBD2 (6 bases). The CDR3 runs to 17 residues. Trimming stripped 0 bases from V and 0 bases from J, with 12 bases between. CDR3 sequence reads: CASSLAGGTSSYNEQFF. In DNA, the CDR3 is TGTGCCAGCAGTTTAGCGGGGGGTACTAGCTCCTACAATGAGCAGTTCTTC.

The CDR3 region is CSARKHRGIDEAFF. The CDR3 DNA is TGCAGTGCTAGAAAGCACAGGGGAATTGATGAAGCTTTCTTT. The rearrangement joins TRBV20-1 to TRBJ1-1, with TRBD1 matching over 7 bases. Germline CDR1 DFQATT, CDR2 SNEGSKA (reference sequence). The CDR3 is 14 residues long. J gave up 7 bases and V 2 bases, and 10 bases lay outside the gene matches.

The CDR3 loop reads CASSYSGATGELFF. CDR3 bases: TGTGCCAGCAGTTACTCGGGCGCCACCGGGGAGCTGTTTTTT. The chain uses TRBV6-5 and TRBJ2-2; D unclear. With 0 bases removed from V and 4 bases from J, the gap between germline ends came to 6 bases. This CDR3 spans 14 amino acids. CDR1 is MNHEY and CDR2 is SVGAGI in the germline V gene.

This sequence joins TRBV3-1 and TRBJ2-2, with a tentative D call TRBD1 (5 bases). The CDR3 spans 15 residues. CDR1 is LGHDT and CDR2 is YNNKEL in the germline V gene (reference sequence). V lost 1 base, J lost 7 bases, and 13 bases lay in between. The CDR3 loop reads CASSQGGRVRGELFF. As DNA, the CDR3 is TGTGCCAGCAGCCAAGGGGGCAGGGTCCGCGGGGAGCTGTTTTTT.

The chain couples TRBV4-2 to TRBJ2-7; TRBD1 is a possible D gene (5 bases). The germline CDR1 and CDR2 sequences are LGHNA and YNFKEQ. The V end lost 5 bases, the J end lost 0 bases, and 14 bases lay between the germline ends. This CDR3 is 15 amino acids long. The DNA for the CDR3 is TGTGCCAGCAGCGGAGACAGTTGGAGCTCCTACGAGCAGTACTTC. Protein product: CASSGDSWSSYEQYF.